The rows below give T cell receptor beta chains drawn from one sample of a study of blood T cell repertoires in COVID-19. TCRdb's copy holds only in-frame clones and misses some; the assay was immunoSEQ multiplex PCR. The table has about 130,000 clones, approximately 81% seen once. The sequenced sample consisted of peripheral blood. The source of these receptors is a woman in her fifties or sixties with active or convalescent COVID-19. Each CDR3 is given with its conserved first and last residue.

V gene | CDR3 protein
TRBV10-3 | CAISETGRGAFF
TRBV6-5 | CASSGTGWTEAFF
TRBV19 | CASSILASRGVNEQFF
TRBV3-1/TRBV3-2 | CASSQRQGKTNEKLFF
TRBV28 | CASSLSSYGYTF
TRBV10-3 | CAISVGLRGKETQYF
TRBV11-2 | CASSLGMGGTGNTIYF
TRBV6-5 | CATGTSGNLKTQYF
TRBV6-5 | CASSLGQHNSPLHF
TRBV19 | CASSIDGGGQGEQFF
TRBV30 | CAWTSGRANSEQFF
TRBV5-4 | CASSLDWGGTDTQYF
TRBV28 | CASSPPGTSGLDTQYF
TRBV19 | CASSPDRSSYNSPLHF
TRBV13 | CASSFRDRGYTF
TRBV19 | CASSLDRGPGYTF
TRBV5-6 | CASSLGGTPPHYYGYTF
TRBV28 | CASTGTPSTEAFF
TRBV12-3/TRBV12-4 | CASSPPRAGELFF
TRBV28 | CASSSRNSAGELFF
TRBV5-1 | CASSPTSGMIWEQFF
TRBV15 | CATSRVGMRAWTEAFF
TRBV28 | CASSLGGYSYNEQFF
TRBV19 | CASSLGQESYNEQFF
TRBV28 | CASNPPGTYNEQFF
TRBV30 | CAWSVFGGVEETQYF
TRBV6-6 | CASSPQQGGSTEAFF
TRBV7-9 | CASSAGTGPNNQPQHF
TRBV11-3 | CASSYYGTGDYEQYF
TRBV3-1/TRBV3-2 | CASSYGGQSYGYTF
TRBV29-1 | CSVVVREAFF
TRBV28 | CASSFLIAGNEQFF
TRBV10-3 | CAIGQTGITPNEETQYF
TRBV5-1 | CASSLEGGNTEAFF
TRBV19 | CASSIGSLAALSYEQYF
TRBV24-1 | CATRGGTTNTGELFF
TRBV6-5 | CASSTGGMNTEAFF
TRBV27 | CASSLSAGDSTYEQYF
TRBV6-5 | CATRSGTENQPQHF
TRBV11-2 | CASSLEAGAKNNEQFF
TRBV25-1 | CASHAVDRGNQPQHF
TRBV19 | CASSALTGPNYGYTF